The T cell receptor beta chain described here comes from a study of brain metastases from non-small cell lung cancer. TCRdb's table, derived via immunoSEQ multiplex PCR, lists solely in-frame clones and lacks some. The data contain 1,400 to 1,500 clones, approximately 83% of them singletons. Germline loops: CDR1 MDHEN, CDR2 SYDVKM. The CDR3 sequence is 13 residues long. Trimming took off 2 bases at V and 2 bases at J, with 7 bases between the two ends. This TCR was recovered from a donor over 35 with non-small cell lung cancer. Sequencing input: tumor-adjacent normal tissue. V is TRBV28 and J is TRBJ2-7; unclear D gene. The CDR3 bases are TGTGCCAGCAGTTTAGGGTTAGCCTACGAGCAGTACTTC. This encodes CASSLGLAYEQYF.